Following are 12 T cell receptor beta chains from one sample sequenced in a study of CD8 T cells in Susac syndrome. Random hexamers served to reverse transcribe roughly 0.5 to 1 ug RNA. TCRdb used MiXCR to reprocess the immunoSEQ multiplex PCR reads, holding one entry per CDR3 protein. Of tens of thousands of distinct CDR3 sequences listed, about 95% were seen once; the top ten hold 0.3% to 0.45%. The sample taken for sequencing was CD8+ T cells from PBMCs. The receptors shown here come from a human donor with multiple sclerosis.

V usage is TRBV13 and J usage is TRBJ1-3; the D is unclear. Germline values: CDR1 PRHDT, CDR2 FYEKMQ (reference sequence). This CDR3 spans 14 amino acids. V gave up 5 bases and J gave up 1 base, with 9 bases separating them. The CDR3, as DNA: TGTGCCAGCAGCGACGGCCAGTCTGGAAACACCATATATTTT. It is translated as CASSDGQSGNTIYF.

The rearrangement links TRBV15 to TRBJ1-1, with D unresolved. The V and J ends lost 4 bases and 6 bases respectively, with 15 bases between them. Germline V gene data show CDR1 as LNHNV and CDR2 as YYDKDF (reference sequence). The CDR3 has 14 amino acids. CDR3 nucleotides: TGTGCCACCAGCATCATTAGGGAGGGCTCTGAAGCTTTCTTT. It translates to CATSIIREGSEAFF. The full variable domain, completed using reference TRBV15 and TRBJ1-1, is DAMVIQNPRYQVTQFGKPVTLSCSQTLNHNVMYWYQQKSSQAPKLLFHYYDKDFNNEADTPDNFQSRRPNTSFCFLDIRSPGLGDTAMYLCATSIIREGSEAFFGQGTRLTVV.

This chain links TRBV5-1 with TRBJ1-2, with D possibly TRBD1 on 5 matching bases. The CDR3 is made up of 15 amino acids. Germline lookup yields CDR1 SGHRS and CDR2 YFSETQ. Trimming removed 5 bases from V and 7 bases from J, with 21 bases in between. CDR3 protein: CASRHRDGVVGGYTF. The CDR3 nucleotides are TGCGCCAGCAGACACCGGGACGGCGTGGTGGGTGGCTACACCTTC.

The J gene is TRBJ1-1, the V gene TRBV27; D is undetermined. Germline CDR1 is MNHEY and CDR2 is SMNVEV (reference sequence). The ends were cut back, 0 bases at V and 3 bases at J, with 5 bases in the middle. There are 13 residues in the CDR3. CDR3 loop: CASSLSIYTEAFF. In nucleotides, the CDR3 is TGTGCCAGCAGTTTATCGATATACACTGAAGCTTTCTTT.

The chain is built from TRBV19 and TRBJ2-3; 13 nucleotides agree with TRBD2. CDR1 and CDR2 (germline): LNHDA, SQIVND (reference sequence). V lost 0 bases and J lost 0; bases outside the gene matches: 0. The CDR3 is 17 residues long. The CDR3 here is CASSIEGLAGSTDTQYF. The CDR3, as DNA: TGTGCCAGTAGTATAGAGGGACTAGCGGGGAGCACAGATACGCAGTATTTT.

The rearrangement joins TRBV20-1 to TRBJ2-1; possible D gene TRBD2, 6 bases. The V end lost 0 bases, the J end lost 5 bases, and 8 bases lay between the germline ends. CDR1 and CDR2 from the germline V gene are DFQATT and SNEGSKA (reference sequence). The CDR3 runs to 13 residues. The CDR3 DNA follows: TGCAGTGCTAGAGATCCTAGCGACAATGAGCAGTTCTTC. This gives the protein CSARDPSDNEQFF.

V is TRBV7-9 and J is TRBJ1-2; D is possibly TRBD1 (5 bases). The CDR3 consists of 18 residues. V gave up 0 bases and J gave up 3 bases, with 20 bases separating them. CDR1 SEHNR and CDR2 FQNEAQ come from the germline V gene (reference sequence). This CDR3 reads CASSLAPGEAGIDYGYTF. In DNA form, the CDR3 reads TGTGCCAGCAGCTTAGCCCCGGGGGAGGCGGGTATCGACTATGGCTACACCTTC.

The rearrangement uses TRBV15 and TRBJ1-2; 9 positions agree with TRBD1. The germline gives CDR1 LNHNV, CDR2 YYDKDF (reference sequence). Trimming took 4 bases from V and 7 from J; bases not matched to a gene: 7. This CDR3 has 14 amino acids. The CDR3 DNA follows: TGTGCCACCAGCACCGTCGGGACAGGGTTTGGCTACACCTTC. The encoded protein is CATSTVGTGFGYTF.

The chain uses TRBV7-6 and TRBJ2-7; 7 bases are shared with TRBD1. The ends lost 1 base at V and 2 bases at J; junction bases unmatched: 5. The germline CDR1 and CDR2 sequences are SGHVS and FNYEAQ. The CDR3 covers 15 residues. CDR3 sequence reads: CASSLGQGITYEQYF. CDR3 sequence (DNA): TGTGCCAGCAGCTTAGGACAGGGAATTACCTACGAGCAGTACTTC.

The gene calls are TRBV7-6 and TRBJ2-7; 8 nucleotides line up with TRBD2. V lost 4 bases, J lost 3 bases, and 5 bases stayed unmatched. From germline, CDR1 is SGHVS and CDR2 FNYEAQ. The CDR3 consists of 14 residues. In DNA form, the CDR3 reads TGTGCCAGCAGCTCCCTTAGCGGGAACTACGAGCAGTACTTC. Its protein product is CASSSLSGNYEQYF.

The rearrangement links TRBV27 to TRBJ2-1, with 11 bases aligning to TRBD2. CDR1 is MNHEY and CDR2 is SMNVEV in the germline V gene (reference sequence). The CDR3 has 16 amino acids. The V segment lost 4 bases and the J segment 3 bases; nucleotides outside the gene matches: 5. The CDR3 DNA reads TGTGCCAGCAGTTCGCCCGGGACTAGCGGCTACAATGAGCAGTTCTTC. This gives the protein CASSSPGTSGYNEQFF.

This clonotype came up once. The CDR3 sequence is CASSFARNYGYTF. The DNA of the CDR3 is TGTGCCAGCAGTTTCGCCAGAAACTATGGCTACACCTTC. This chain connects TRBV12-3 or TRBV12-4 to TRBJ1-2, with D hard to call. The CDR3 runs 13 residues. The V end lost 3 bases, the J end lost 2 bases, and 7 bases lay between the germline ends.